These 8 T cell receptor beta chains originate from one sample sequenced in a study of identical twins. From the 5' RACE reads, TCRdb called clonotypes with MiXCR, one entry per CDR3 protein. The profile shows some 690,000 distinct CDR3 sequences, approximately 21% of them singletons. This sample also belongs to another study, concerning T cells expressing NK-cell markers.

The sequencing sample was made of PBMCs. Receptors originate from a woman aged 18-29 years in good health.

This chain links TRBV18 with TRBJ2-7; 7 bases line up with TRBD2. This CDR3 comprises 12 residues. Trimming removed 3 bases from V and 7 bases from J; junction bases left unmatched: 3. The germline V gene has CDR1 KGHSH and CDR2 LQKENI. CDR3 amino acids: CASSPNGGEQYF. Here the CDR3 DNA reads TGTGCCAGCTCACCGAACGGGGGGGAGCAGTACTTC.

V usage is TRBV10-3 and J usage is TRBJ1-6; the D gene is possibly TRBD1 (6 bases). Looked up from germline, CDR1 is ENHRY and CDR2 is SYGVKD. The CDR3 runs 14 residues. V was pared by 2 bases and J by 8 bases, with 10 bases between. The CDR3 DNA reads as TGTGCCATCAGTGAGGAGGGGGTGTATTCACCCCTCCACTTT. This encodes CAISEEGVYSPLHF.

There are a few counts of this clonotype. The V gene is TRBV20-1, the J gene TRBJ2-7; D is unclear. This CDR3 has 13 residues. Trimming removed 1 base from V and 5 bases from J, with 12 bases in between. Germline CDR1 DFQATT, CDR2 SNEGSKA (reference sequence). CDR3 sequence: CSARAPRFDEQYF. The CDR3 DNA follows: TGCAGTGCTAGAGCCCCTAGATTCGACGAGCAGTACTTC.

V usage is TRBV29-1 and J usage is TRBJ2-2; the D is unclear. Germline loops: CDR1 SQVTM, CDR2 ANQGSEA. Trimming removed 5 bases at V and 0 bases at J, with 13 bases between. The CDR3 length is 15 residues. The CDR3 reads CSVFRFGSNTGELFF. The CDR3 region has the DNA TGCAGCGTTTTTCGGTTCGGGTCGAACACCGGGGAGCTGTTTTTT.

The gene calls are TRBV15 and TRBJ1-1, with D perhaps TRBD1 (5 bases). There are 15 residues in the CDR3. The V end lost 0 bases, the J end lost 4 bases, and 12 bases lay between the germline ends. Germline V lookup: CDR1 LNHNV, CDR2 YYDKDF (reference sequence). The CDR3: CATSRDRVGGTEAFF. CDR3 DNA sequence: TGTGCCACCAGCAGAGACAGGGTGGGTGGCACTGAAGCTTTCTTT.

This clonotype was seen only a few times. This chain joins TRBV29-1 and TRBJ2-1; the D gene is possibly TRBD2 (6 bases). CDR3 length equals 15 residues. Deletions cut 4 bases from V and 6 bases from J, with 19 bases between. From germline, CDR1 is SQVTM and CDR2 ANQGSEA. Here the CDR3 reads CSVVGSREALNEQFF. The CDR3 DNA reads as TGCAGCGTTGTTGGGTCGAGGGAGGCCCTCAATGAGCAGTTCTTC.

The DNA of the CDR3 is TGTGCCAGCAGCGACGACAGACTGAACACTGAAGCTTTCTTT. Translating it yields CASSDDRLNTEAFF. This rearrangement joins TRBV9 to TRBJ1-1; a weak D match, TRBD1 (5 bases). CDR1 is SGDLS, CDR2 YYNGEE, per germline. The CDR3 contains 14 residues. The ends were cut back, 3 bases at V and 0 bases at J, with 9 bases in the middle.

The chain couples TRBV7-2 to TRBJ2-1, with 16 bases aligning to TRBD2. CDR3 length: 17 amino acids. Germline V gene data show CDR1 as SGHTA and CDR2 as FQGNSA. The V segment lost 5 bases and the J segment 7 bases; nucleotides outside the gene matches: 8. DNA for the CDR3: TGTGCCAGCAGCAAAGGGACTAGCGGGAGGGCCGGGAATGAGCAGTTCTTC. Amino acids: CASSKGTSGRAGNEQFF. Filled out from reference TRBV7-2 and TRBJ2-1, the complete variable domain reads GAGVSQSPSNKVTEKGKDVELRCDPISGHTALYWYRQSLGQGLEFLIYFQGNSAPDKSGLPSDRFSAERTGGSVSTLTIQRTQQEDSAVYLCASSKGTSGRAGNEQFFGPGTRLTVL.